The sequence of this T cell receptor (beta chain) was determined in a study of blood T cell repertoires in COVID-19. Across the whole study: The study drew acute and convalescent COVID-19 samples from the United States, Italy and Spain.

The protocol was immunoSEQ multiplex PCR, while the TCRdb copy is restricted to in-frame clones and leaves out a portion. The table records approximately 300,000 clones, approximately 82% of them present only once. This CDR3 region has 14 residues. Germline loops: CDR1 SGHTA, CDR2 FQGNSA. With V trimmed by 1 base and J by 7 bases, 4 bases remained unmatched. Sequencing was done on a sample of peripheral blood. This chain links TRBV7-2 with TRBJ2-1; TRBD2 aligns across 7 bases. The TCR was taken from a woman between 45 and 65 years old with acute or convalescent COVID-19. In DNA form, the CDR3 reads TGTGCCAGCAGCTTAGGGGCCGGGAGGAATGAGCAGTTCTTC. It specifies CASSLGAGRNEQFF.